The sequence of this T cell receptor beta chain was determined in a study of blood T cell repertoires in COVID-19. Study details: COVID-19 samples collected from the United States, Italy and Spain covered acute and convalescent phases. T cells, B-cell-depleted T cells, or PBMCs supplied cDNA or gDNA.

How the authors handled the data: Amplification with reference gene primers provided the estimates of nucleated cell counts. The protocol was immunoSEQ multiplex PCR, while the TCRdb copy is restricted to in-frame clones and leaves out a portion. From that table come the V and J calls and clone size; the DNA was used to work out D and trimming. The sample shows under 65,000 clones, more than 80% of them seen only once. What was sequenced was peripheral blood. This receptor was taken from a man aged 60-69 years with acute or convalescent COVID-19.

In DNA, the CDR3 is TGTGCCAGCAGTTACTCGAAGGACAGCCGGAACGATCCCCAGCATTTT. Its protein product is CASSYSKDSRNDPQHF. V gene TRBV6-2 or TRBV6-3 combines with J gene TRBJ1-5; weak D call: TRBD1 (6 bases). Germline CDR1 and CDR2: MNHEY and SVGEGT. The CDR3 sequence is 16 residues long. V was trimmed by 0 bases and J by 10 bases, leaving 19 bases between them.